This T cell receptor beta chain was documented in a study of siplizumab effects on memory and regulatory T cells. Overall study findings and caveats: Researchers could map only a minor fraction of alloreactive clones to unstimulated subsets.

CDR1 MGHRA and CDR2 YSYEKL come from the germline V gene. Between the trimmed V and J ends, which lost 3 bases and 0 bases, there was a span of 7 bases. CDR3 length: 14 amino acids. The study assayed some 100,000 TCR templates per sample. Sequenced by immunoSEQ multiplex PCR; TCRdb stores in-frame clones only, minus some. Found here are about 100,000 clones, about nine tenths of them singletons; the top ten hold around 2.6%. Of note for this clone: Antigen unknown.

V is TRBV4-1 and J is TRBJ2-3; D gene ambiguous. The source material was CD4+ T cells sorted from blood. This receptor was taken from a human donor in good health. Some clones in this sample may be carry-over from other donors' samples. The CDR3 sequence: CASSQAASTDTQYF. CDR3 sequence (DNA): TGCGCCAGCAGCCAGGCGGCTAGCACAGATACGCAGTATTTT.